The T cell receptor beta chain described here comes from a study of blood T cell repertoires in COVID-19. V was pared by 8 bases and J by 8 bases, with 21 bases between. The CDR3 length is 14 residues. From germline, CDR1 is MNHEY and CDR2 SVGAGI. Clones were read by immunoSEQ multiplex PCR, and TCRdb kept only the in-frame ones, dropping some. This repertoire shows 300,000 or so clones, around 90% found once; its top ten account for approximately 4%. Sequencing was performed on peripheral blood. This TCR was recovered from a woman aged 40 to 50 with acute or convalescent COVID-19. V and J are TRBV6-5 and TRBJ1-2; the D is unclear. CDR3 amino acids: CASRYEALLGGYTF. Written as DNA, the CDR3 is TGTGCCAGCCGATACGAGGCACTCCTCGGAGGCTACACCTTC.